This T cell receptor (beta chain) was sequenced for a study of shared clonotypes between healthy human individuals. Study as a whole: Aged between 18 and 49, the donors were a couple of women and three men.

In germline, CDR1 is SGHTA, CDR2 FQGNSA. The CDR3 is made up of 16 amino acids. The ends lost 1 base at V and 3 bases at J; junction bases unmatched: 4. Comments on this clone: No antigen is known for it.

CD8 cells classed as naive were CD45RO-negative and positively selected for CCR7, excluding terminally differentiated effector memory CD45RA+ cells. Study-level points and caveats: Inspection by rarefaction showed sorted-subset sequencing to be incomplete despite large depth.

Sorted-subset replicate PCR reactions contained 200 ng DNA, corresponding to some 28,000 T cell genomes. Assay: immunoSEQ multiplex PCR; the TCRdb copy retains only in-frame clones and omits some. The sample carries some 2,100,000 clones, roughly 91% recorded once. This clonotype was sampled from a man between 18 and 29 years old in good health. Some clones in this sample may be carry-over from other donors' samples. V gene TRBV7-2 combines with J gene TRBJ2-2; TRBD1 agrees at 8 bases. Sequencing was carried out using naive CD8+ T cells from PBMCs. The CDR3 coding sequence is TGTGCCAGCAGCTTAGTAGGACAGGGCGACACCGGGGAGCTGTTTTTT. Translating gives CASSLVGQGDTGELFF.